Sequencing of this T cell receptor beta chain was carried out in a study of T cell clonality in common variable immunodeficiency. The CDR3 consists of 13 residues. Germline V CDR1 and CDR2: SGHDT, YYEEEE. The ends were cut back, 0 bases at V and 3 bases at J, with 7 bases in the middle. Ten or more counts support this clone. With the read ending 3 residues before the CDR3 end, the germline J gene is used to fill in that end. The data were produced by immunoSEQ multiplex PCR, yet TCRdb's version contains in-frame clones alone and is incomplete. This repertoire holds around 60,000 clones, and none appear only once.

Specimen: peripheral blood mononuclear cells. The sequence was collected from a person aged 18-70 years in good health. This chain links TRBV5-6 with TRBJ2-7; the D is unclear. CDR3 sequence: CASSLVRNYEQYF. The sequenced part of the CDR3 DNA is TGTGCCAGCAGCTTGGTCAGGAACTACGAG.